This TCR beta chain was recovered during a study of radiotherapy plus CTLA-4 blockade in lung cancer. Study context: In approximately 17% of patients, objective responses were seen; about 30% had disease control.

Findings of the study overall: Strongest reported response predictors: early blood clone changes and post-radiation interferon-beta. Subsequent to radiotherapy plus ipilimumab, tumor-derived TCR clones underwent expansion in blood.

Produced via immunoSEQ multiplex PCR; TCRdb's table is partial and in-frame only. Of about 45,000 clones in the sample, roughly two thirds are singletons; the top ten hold over 20%. Germline values: CDR1 LNHDA, CDR2 SQIVND (reference sequence). CDR3 length equals 13 residues. V lost 1 base and J lost 5, with 6 bases in between. Chemo-refractory metastatic non-small-cell lung cancer patients received focal radiation with ipilimumab CTLA-4 blockade. Notes on this clone: What it binds is not known.

The sequences come from peripheral blood, collected from a patient treated with radiotherapy plus ipilimumab. The chain links TRBV19 to TRBJ1-5; no firm D call. This TCR came from a human donor with non-small cell lung cancer who had a partial response to radiotherapy plus ipilimumab. The CDR3: CASSIGRDQPQHF. CDR3 in DNA: TGTGCCAGTAGTATAGGGAGGGATCAGCCCCAGCATTTT.